Sequencing of this T cell receptor (beta chain) was carried out in a study of blood T cells in healthy people across ages. CDR3 length equals 16 residues. CDR1 and CDR2 from the germline V gene are SGHTA and FQGNSA. For the second PCR, which ran for about 6 to 11 cycles, a sample-barcoded 5' primer and a J-beta primer mix were used. TCRdb used MiXCR to reprocess the 5' RACE reads, holding one entry per CDR3 protein. The table includes some 1.5 million distinct CDR3 sequences, about 28% detected once. Regarding the study as a whole: While age rose, TCR beta diversity per million T cells dropped in a roughly linear way. Using unsorted PBMCs precluded a conclusive naive versus antigen-experienced comparison.

Concerning this clonotype itself: Its target is unknown. Its ends do not fully match the called genes, so a read error is possible.

The TCR originated in a woman in her 30s in good health. The V and J genes are TRBV7-2 and TRBJ2-1, with 7 bases matching TRBD1. The sequenced sample was blood. CDR3 nucleotides: TGTGCCGGCAGCCCAAGAGGTGACAGGGTGAGGGGTGAGCAGTTCTTC. This gives the protein CAGSPRGDRVRGEQFF. Supplemented by reference TRBV7-2 and TRBJ2-1, the full variable domain reads GAGVSQSPSNKVTEKGKDVELRCDPISGHTALYWYRQSLGQGLEFLIYFQGNSAPDKSGLPSDRFSAERTGGSVSTLTIQRTQQEDSAVYLCAGSPRGDRVRGEQFFGPGTRLTVL.